These 21 T cell receptor beta chains originate from one sample sequenced in a study of T-cell memory formation after mild COVID-19. Each CDR3 protein is one row after TCRdb ran MiXCR on the 5' RACE reads. The table has hundreds of thousands of distinct CDR3 sequences, less than 25% seen once. Sequenced sample: PBMCs or a T cell subset sorted from them (not recorded which). The origin of the receptors is an adult woman who had mild COVID-19 (a few samples of this study predate the infection). Cell type and time point are not known.

The chain uses TRBV20-1 and TRBJ2-2; D is uncertain. Trimming took off 1 base at V and 7 bases at J, with 10 bases between the two ends. This CDR3 spans 13 amino acids. Germline V gene sequence: CDR1 DFQATT, CDR2 SNEGSKA (reference sequence). CDR3 sequence: CSARVGLGGELFF. The CDR3 nucleotides read TGCAGTGCTAGAGTGGGATTGGGCGGGGAGCTGTTTTTT.

This clonotype showed up many times. The rearrangement joins TRBV7-9 to TRBJ2-3, with TRBD2 identical over 9 bases. The CDR3 extends over 15 amino acids. CDR1 is SEHNR and CDR2 is FQNEAQ in the germline V gene (reference sequence). V lost 8 bases and J lost 0; bases outside the gene matches: 6. The DNA for the CDR3 is TGTGCCAGCGGTCTAGCGGGGCCCAGCACAGATACGCAGTATTTT. Its translation: CASGLAGPSTDTQYF.

This clonotype has at least ten counts. V is TRBV5-6 and J is TRBJ2-7; tentative D call: TRBD2 (6 bases). Germline V lookup: CDR1 SGHDT, CDR2 YYEEEE. V lost 3 bases to trimming and J lost 2 bases, with 9 bases between them. The length of the CDR3 is 13 residues. CDR3 sequence (DNA): TGTGCCAGCAGCTCTCCTAGCGCCTACGAGCAGTACTTC. Its translation: CASSSPSAYEQYF.

The V call is TRBV5-1, the J call TRBJ2-7; 12 bases fit TRBD1. Germline-derived CDR1 and CDR2 are SGHRS and YFSETQ. The V and J ends lost 3 bases and 6 bases, in that order; junction bases with no gene match: 4. The CDR3 spans 14 residues. CDR3 nucleotides: TGCGCCAGCAGCTCCGGGACAGGGGGCCGCGAGCAGTACTTC. Residues: CASSSGTGGREQYF.

This clonotype appeared a few times. The chain is built from TRBV12-3 or TRBV12-4 and TRBJ2-7; D possibly corresponds to TRBD2 (5 bases). V was cut by 6 bases and J by 4 bases, with 19 bases left in between. CDR3 length: 15 amino acids. The CDR3 sequence is CASREPGGGPYEQYF. CDR3 nucleotide sequence: TGTGCCAGCAGGGAGCCAGGAGGAGGACCTTACGAGCAGTACTTC.

The chain is built from TRBV18 and TRBJ2-7; 11 nucleotides align to TRBD2. CDR3 size: 18 residues. Germline loops: CDR1 KGHSH, CDR2 LQKENI. The ends lost 0 bases at V and 2 bases at J; junction bases unmatched: 9. CDR3 sequence (DNA): TGTGCCAGCTCACCACCGCCGGTCTATAGCGGGAGGGCCTACGAGCAGTACTTC. This translates into CASSPPPVYSGRAYEQYF.

The chain combines TRBV15 with TRBJ2-6, with TRBD2 matching 8 bases. CDR3 length equals 20 residues. The germline V gene encodes CDR1 LNHNV and CDR2 YYDKDF (reference sequence). The J segment lost 3 bases and the V segment lost 1 base, leaving 14 bases of the junction unmatched. DNA for the CDR3: TGTGCCACCAGCAGAGGCCCCGATTCGGGAGGGCCCCGTGGGGCCAACGTCCTGACTTTC. It codes for CATSRGPDSGGPRGANVLTF.

This clonotype was counted only a few times. The V gene is TRBV6-6, the J gene TRBJ2-1, with D perhaps TRBD2 (6 bases). Germline CDR1 MNHNY, CDR2 SVGAGI (reference sequence). The length of the CDR3 is 14 residues. Deletions cut 7 bases from V and 2 bases from J, with 12 bases between. CDR3: CASTYPGAYNEQFF. CDR3 in DNA: TGTGCCAGCACCTATCCGGGAGCCTACAATGAGCAGTTCTTC.

The CDR3 nucleotides are TGTGCCACCAGCATCGGGACAGGGGGCTTGGTTGAGCAGTTCTTC. Translated, it gives CATSIGTGGLVEQFF. The chain joins TRBV15 to TRBJ2-1, with 12 positions matching TRBD1. Germline CDR1 and CDR2: LNHNV and YYDKDF (reference sequence). J gave up 9 bases and V 4 bases, and 7 bases lay outside the gene matches. The CDR3 extends over 15 amino acids.

The sample holds one count of this clonotype. The CDR3: CSVFDNADYTF. CDR3 nucleotides: TGCAGCGTATTCGACAACGCCGACTACACCTTC. The chain has TRBV29-1 and TRBJ1-2; D gene uncertain. This CDR3 region has 11 residues. Deletions cut 6 bases from V and 10 bases from J, with 15 bases between. From germline, CDR1 is SQVTM and CDR2 ANQGSEA.

This chain links TRBV15 with TRBJ2-7; D remains unclear. The germline V gene encodes CDR1 LNHNV and CDR2 YYDKDF (reference sequence). This CDR3 is built from 11 residues. With 4 bases removed from V and 2 bases from J, the gap between germline ends came to 3 bases. The CDR3 reads CATSTPYEQYF. CDR3 bases: TGTGCCACCAGCACCCCCTACGAGCAGTACTTC. The entire variable domain, with the rest obtained from reference TRBV15 and TRBJ2-7, is as follows: DAMVIQNPRYQVTQFGKPVTLSCSQTLNHNVMYWYQQKSSQAPKLLFHYYDKDFNNEADTPDNFQSRRPNTSFCFLDIRSPGLGDTAMYLCATSTPYEQYFGPGTRLTVT.

The chain employs TRBV14 and TRBJ2-2; TRBD2 matches 8 bases. The germline V gene has CDR1 SGHDN and CDR2 FVKESK. Trimming at V came to 4 bases and at J to 5 bases, leaving 9 bases not matched to a gene. The CDR3 consists of 16 residues. CDR3 nucleotides: TGTGCCAGCAGCCCGTTCAGGACTAGCCGTACCGGGGAGCTGTTTTTT. Translation: CASSPFRTSRTGELFF.

The rearrangement joins TRBV5-5 to TRBJ2-3; 12 positions agree with TRBD2. V shed 2 bases, J shed 3 bases, and the junction held 10 bases outside the gene matches. CDR3 length: 18 amino acids. Germline lookup yields CDR1 SGHKS and CDR2 YYEKEE (reference sequence). CDR3 in amino acids: CASSLFSASGGATDTQYF. CDR3 bases: TGTGCCAGCAGCTTATTTTCGGCTAGCGGGGGGGCTACAGATACGCAGTATTTT.

The V gene is TRBV12-3 or TRBV12-4, the J gene TRBJ1-1, with 8 bases identical to TRBD1. This CDR3 region has 16 residues. With V trimmed by 6 bases and J by 1 base, 10 bases remained unmatched. In DNA form, the CDR3 reads TGTGCCAGCAGCCTCGGGGCCGGGACAGGGAACACTGAAGCTTTCTTT. This gives the protein CASSLGAGTGNTEAFF.

The chain is built from TRBV9 and TRBJ2-6; 9 bases fit TRBD1. CDR1 and CDR2 (germline): SGDLS, YYNGEE. With 3 bases clipped from V and 0 bases from J, the junction kept 7 bases outside the gene matches. CDR3 length equals 18 residues. The CDR3 sequence: CASSGGQGADSGANVLTF. In DNA, the CDR3 is TGTGCCAGCAGCGGGGGACAGGGAGCCGACTCTGGGGCCAACGTCCTGACTTTC.

The chain joins TRBV19 to TRBJ2-7; TRBD1 matches at 8 bases. The V gene's germline CDR1 is LNHDA and CDR2 SQIVND (reference sequence). There are 14 residues in the CDR3. The V and J ends lost 5 bases and 3 bases, in that order; junction bases with no gene match: 6. CDR3 region: CASSGAGTGYEQYF. CDR3 nucleotide sequence: TGTGCCAGTAGTGGCGCCGGGACAGGCTACGAGCAGTACTTC.

This clonotype was seen only a few times. The CDR3 bases are TGTGCCAGCAGCTTAATCGGCCTAGCCTCCTACAATGAGCAGTTCTTC. Translated, it gives CASSLIGLASYNEQFF. The rearrangement joins TRBV7-3 to TRBJ2-1, with D possibly matching TRBD2 (5 bases). V was cut by 1 base and J by 0 bases, with 10 bases left in between. The CDR3 totals 16 residues. The germline V gene encodes CDR1 SGHTA and CDR2 FQGTGA.

V usage is TRBV24-1 and J usage is TRBJ2-1; D may be TRBD1 (7 bases). Germline V gene sequence: CDR1 KGHDR, CDR2 SFDVKD. Between the trimmed V and J ends, which lost 2 bases and 7 bases, there was a span of 14 bases. This CDR3 is built from 15 residues. CDR3 residues: CATSDSAGGTNEQFF. The CDR3 nucleotides are TGTGCCACCAGTGATTCGGCAGGGGGGACGAATGAGCAGTTCTTC.

This chain links TRBV12-3 or TRBV12-4 with TRBJ1-2; D call uncertain. The CDR3 totals 12 residues. Between the trimmed V and J ends, which lost 3 bases and 5 bases, there was a span of 7 bases. The CDR3 is CASSFTAYGYTF. The CDR3 region has the DNA TGTGCCAGCAGTTTTACGGCTTATGGCTACACCTTC.

The V call is TRBV18, the J call TRBJ1-3; D might be TRBD1 (5 bases). Germline V gives CDR1 KGHSH, CDR2 LQKENI. Trimming shortened V by 6 bases and J by 0 bases, and 12 bases separated the two germline ends. The CDR3 is 15 residues long. The CDR3 nucleotides read TGTGCCAGCTCCCCGGACACCTTCTCTGGAAACACCATATATTTT. Its protein is CASSPDTFSGNTIYF.

This clonotype was seen only a few times. The V gene is TRBV4-1, the J gene TRBJ2-1; the D is unclear. The V gene lost 3 bases and the J gene lost 7 bases, with 10 bases spanning the gap. This CDR3 has 13 amino acids. Germline lookup yields CDR1 MGHRA and CDR2 YSYEKL. This CDR3 is CASSQVQQNEQFF. As DNA, the CDR3 is TGCGCCAGCAGCCAGGTACAGCAAAATGAGCAGTTCTTC.